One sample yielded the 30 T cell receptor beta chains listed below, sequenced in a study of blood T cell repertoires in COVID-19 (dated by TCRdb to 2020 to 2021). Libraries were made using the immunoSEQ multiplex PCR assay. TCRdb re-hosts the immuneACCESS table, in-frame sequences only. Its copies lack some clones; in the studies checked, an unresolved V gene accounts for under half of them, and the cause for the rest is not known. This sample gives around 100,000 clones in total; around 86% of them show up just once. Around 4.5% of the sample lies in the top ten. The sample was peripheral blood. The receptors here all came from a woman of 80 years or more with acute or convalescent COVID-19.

The CDR3 is CATSGRTEETQYF. The CDR3 DNA sequence: TGTGCCACCAGCGGGAGGACCGAAGAGACCCAGTACTTC. V usage is TRBV15 and J usage is TRBJ2-5; D perhaps matches TRBD2 (6 bases). Germline loops: CDR1 LNHNV, CDR2 YYDKDF (reference sequence). V lost 5 bases and J lost 3, with 10 bases in between. This CDR3 has 13 amino acids.

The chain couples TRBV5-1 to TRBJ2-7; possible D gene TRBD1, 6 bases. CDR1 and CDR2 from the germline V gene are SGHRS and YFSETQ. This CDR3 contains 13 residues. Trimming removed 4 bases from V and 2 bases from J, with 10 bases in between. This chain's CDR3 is CASSLDSTYEQYF. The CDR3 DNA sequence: TGCGCCAGCAGCCTGGACAGTACCTACGAGCAGTACTTC.

The DNA of the CDR3 is TGTGCCAGCAGCTTATTAACCAGGGAGGTTGGCTACACCTTC. It codes for CASSLLTREVGYTF. The rearrangement joins TRBV11-2 to TRBJ1-2; perhaps TRBD1 as D (5 bases). V lost 2 bases and J lost 7, with 14 bases in between. From germline, CDR1 is SGHAT and CDR2 FQNNGV. This CDR3 region has 14 residues.

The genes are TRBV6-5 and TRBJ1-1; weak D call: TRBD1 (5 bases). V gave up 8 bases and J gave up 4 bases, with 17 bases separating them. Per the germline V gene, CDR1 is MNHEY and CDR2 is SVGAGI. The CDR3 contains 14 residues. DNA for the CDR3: TGTGCCAGCGCGTTGACAGTTAAGACCACTGAAGCTTTCTTT. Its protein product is CASALTVKTTEAFF.

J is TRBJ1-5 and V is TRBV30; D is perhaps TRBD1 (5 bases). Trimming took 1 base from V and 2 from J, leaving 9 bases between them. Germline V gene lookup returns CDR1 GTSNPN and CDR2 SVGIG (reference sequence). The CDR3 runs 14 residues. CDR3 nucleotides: TGTGCCTGGAGTGGCGGGGGGGGCAATCAGCCCCAGCATTTT. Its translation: CAWSGGGGNQPQHF. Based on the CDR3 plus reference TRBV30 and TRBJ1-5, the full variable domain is SQTIHQWPATLVQPVGSPLSLECTVEGTSNPNLYWYRQAAGRGLQLLFYSVGIGQISSEVPQNLSASRPQDRQFILSSKKLLLSDSGFYLCAWSGGGGNQPQHFGDGTRLSIL.

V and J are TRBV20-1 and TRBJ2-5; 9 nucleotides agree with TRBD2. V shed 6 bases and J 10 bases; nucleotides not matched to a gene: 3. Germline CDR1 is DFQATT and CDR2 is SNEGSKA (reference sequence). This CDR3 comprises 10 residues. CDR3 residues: CSANSGSQYF. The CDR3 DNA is TGCAGTGCAAATAGCGGGAGCCAGTACTTC.

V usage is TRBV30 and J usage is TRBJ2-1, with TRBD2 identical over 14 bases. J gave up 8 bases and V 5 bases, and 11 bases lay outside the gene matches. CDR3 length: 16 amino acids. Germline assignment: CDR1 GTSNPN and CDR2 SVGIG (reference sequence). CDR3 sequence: CAWSGLAGGPPDEQFF. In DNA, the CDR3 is TGTGCCTGGTCCGGACTAGCGGGAGGACCCCCGGATGAGCAGTTCTTC.

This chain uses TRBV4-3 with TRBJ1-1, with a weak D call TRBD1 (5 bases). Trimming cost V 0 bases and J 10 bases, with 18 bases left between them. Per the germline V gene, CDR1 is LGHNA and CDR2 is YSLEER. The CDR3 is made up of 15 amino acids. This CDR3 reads CASSQDGRGPGGAFF. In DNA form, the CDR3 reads TGCGCCAGCAGCCAAGATGGGCGGGGACCGGGGGGAGCTTTCTTT.

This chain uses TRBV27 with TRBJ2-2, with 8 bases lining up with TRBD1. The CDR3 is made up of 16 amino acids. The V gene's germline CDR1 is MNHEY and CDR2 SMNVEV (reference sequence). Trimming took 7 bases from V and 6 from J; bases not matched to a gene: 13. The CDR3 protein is CASTRGQGAGAGELFF. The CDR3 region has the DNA TGTGCCAGCACCCGAGGACAGGGAGCCGGAGCCGGGGAGCTGTTTTTT.

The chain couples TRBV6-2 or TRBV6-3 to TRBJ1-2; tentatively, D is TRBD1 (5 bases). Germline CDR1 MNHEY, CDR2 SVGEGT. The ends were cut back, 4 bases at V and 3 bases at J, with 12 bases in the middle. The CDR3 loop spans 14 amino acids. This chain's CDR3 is CASSLEGFDYGYTF. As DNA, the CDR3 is TGTGCCAGCAGTTTGGAGGGGTTCGACTATGGCTACACCTTC.

CDR3: CAWSPGTPSTDTQYF. CDR3 sequence (DNA): TGTGCCTGGAGCCCCGGGACACCTAGCACAGATACGCAGTATTTT. This rearrangement joins TRBV30 to TRBJ2-3; D perhaps matches TRBD1 (6 bases). With 3 bases removed from V and 0 bases from J, the gap between germline ends came to 13 bases. The germline V gene has CDR1 GTSNPN and CDR2 SVGIG (reference sequence). The CDR3 contains 15 residues.

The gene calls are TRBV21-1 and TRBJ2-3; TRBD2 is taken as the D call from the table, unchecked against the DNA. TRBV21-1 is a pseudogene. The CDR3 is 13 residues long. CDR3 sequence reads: CARGRESTDTQYF. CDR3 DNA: TGTGCCAGGGGAAGGGAGTCCACAGATACGCAGTATTTT.

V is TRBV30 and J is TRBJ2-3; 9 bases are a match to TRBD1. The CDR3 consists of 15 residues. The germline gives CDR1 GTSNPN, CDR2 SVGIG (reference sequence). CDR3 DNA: TGTGCTATTAGATCCGGGACAGGGATTTTGAATACGCAGTATTTT. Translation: CAIRSGTGILNTQYF.

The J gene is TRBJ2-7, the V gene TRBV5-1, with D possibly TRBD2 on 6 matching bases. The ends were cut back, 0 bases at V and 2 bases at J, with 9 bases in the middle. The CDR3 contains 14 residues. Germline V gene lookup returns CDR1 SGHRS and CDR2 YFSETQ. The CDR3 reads CASSLGGEPYEQYF. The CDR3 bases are TGCGCCAGCAGCTTGGGGGGGGAACCCTACGAGCAGTACTTC.

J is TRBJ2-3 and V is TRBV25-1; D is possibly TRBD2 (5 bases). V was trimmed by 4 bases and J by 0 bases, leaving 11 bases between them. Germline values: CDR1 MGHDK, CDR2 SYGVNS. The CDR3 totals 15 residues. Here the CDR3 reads CASSVSASSTDTQYF. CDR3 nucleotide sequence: TGTGCCAGCAGTGTATCGGCTAGCAGCACAGATACGCAGTATTTT.

The CDR3 DNA reads TGTGCCAGCAGTCCGGGACTAGCGGCAGATACGCAGTATTTT. Translation gives CASSPGLAADTQYF. The J gene is TRBJ2-3, the V gene TRBV7-2, with 11 positions matching TRBD2. J lost 4 bases, V lost 6 bases, and 3 bases had no gene match. Germline V gene lookup returns CDR1 SGHTA and CDR2 FQGNSA. The CDR3 covers 14 residues. The complete variable domain, with remaining parts taken from reference TRBV7-2 and TRBJ2-3, reads GAGVSQSPSNKVTEKGKDVELRCDPISGHTALYWYRQSLGQGLEFLIYFQGNSAPDKSGLPSDRFSAERTGGSVSTLTIQRTQQEDSAVYLCASSPGLAADTQYFGPGTRLTVL.

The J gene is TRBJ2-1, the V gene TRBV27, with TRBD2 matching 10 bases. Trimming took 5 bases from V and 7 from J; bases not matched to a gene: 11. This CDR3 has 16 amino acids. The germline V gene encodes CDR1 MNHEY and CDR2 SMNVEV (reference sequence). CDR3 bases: TGTGCCAGCAGTCCCGTGCTAGCGGGAGTTGTAAATGAGCAGTTCTTC. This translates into CASSPVLAGVVNEQFF.

The CDR3 bases are TGTGCCAGCAGTCCACAGGGGAACACTGAAGCTTTCTTT. Translated, it gives CASSPQGNTEAFF. The chain carries TRBV6-6 and TRBJ1-1, with D tentatively TRBD1 (6 bases). The CDR3 covers 13 residues. The germline V gene has CDR1 MNHNY and CDR2 SVGAGI (reference sequence). The germline V and J ends were trimmed by 5 bases and 1 base, with 8 bases remaining between them.

The CDR3 region is CASTETSGYNEQFF. The CDR3 nucleotides are TGTGCCAGTACCGAGACTAGCGGGTACAATGAGCAGTTCTTC. This chain links TRBV19 with TRBJ2-1, with 10 bases matching TRBD2. Germline trimming cut 7 bases from V and 4 bases from J; bases unmatched to any gene: 4. In germline, CDR1 is LNHDA, CDR2 SQIVND (reference sequence). The CDR3 is made up of 14 amino acids.

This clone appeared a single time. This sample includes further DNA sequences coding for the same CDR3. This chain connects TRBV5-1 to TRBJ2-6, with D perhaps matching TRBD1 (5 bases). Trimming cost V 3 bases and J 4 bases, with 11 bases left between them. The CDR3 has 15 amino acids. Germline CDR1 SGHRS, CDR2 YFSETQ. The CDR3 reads CASSYDRAGANVLTF. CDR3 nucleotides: TGCGCCAGCAGCTACGACAGAGCGGGGGCCAACGTCCTGACTTTC.

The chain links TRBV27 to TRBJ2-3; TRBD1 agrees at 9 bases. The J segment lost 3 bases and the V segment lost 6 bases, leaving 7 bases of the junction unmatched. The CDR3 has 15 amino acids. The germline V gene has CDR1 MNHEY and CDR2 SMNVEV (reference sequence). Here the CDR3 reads CASSLGQGFTDTQYF. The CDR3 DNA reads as TGTGCCAGCAGCCTGGGACAGGGTTTTACAGATACGCAGTATTTT.

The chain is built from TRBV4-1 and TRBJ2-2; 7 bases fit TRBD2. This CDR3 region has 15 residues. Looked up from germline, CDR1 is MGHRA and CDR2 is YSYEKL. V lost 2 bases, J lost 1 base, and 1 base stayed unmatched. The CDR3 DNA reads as TGCGCCAGCAGCCAAAGCGGGGTGAACACCGGGGAGCTGTTTTTT. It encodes CASSQSGVNTGELFF.

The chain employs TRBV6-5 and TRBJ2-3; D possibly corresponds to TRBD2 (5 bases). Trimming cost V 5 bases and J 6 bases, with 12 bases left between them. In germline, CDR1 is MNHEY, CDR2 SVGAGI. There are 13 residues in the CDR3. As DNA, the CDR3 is TGTGCCAGCAGTCTAGGCCCGGGGGATACGCAGTATTTT. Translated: CASSLGPGDTQYF.

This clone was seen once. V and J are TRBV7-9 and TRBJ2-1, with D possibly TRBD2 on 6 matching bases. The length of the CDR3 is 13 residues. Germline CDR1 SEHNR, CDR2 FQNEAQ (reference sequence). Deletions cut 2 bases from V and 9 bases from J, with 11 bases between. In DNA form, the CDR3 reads TGTGCCAGCAGCTTATTGCAGGAGGGTGAGCAGTTCTTC. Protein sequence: CASSLLQEGEQFF.

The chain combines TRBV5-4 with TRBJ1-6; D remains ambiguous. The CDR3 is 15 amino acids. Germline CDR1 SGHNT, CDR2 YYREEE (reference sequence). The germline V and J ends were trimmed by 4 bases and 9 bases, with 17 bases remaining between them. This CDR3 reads CASSQDGVGFSPLHF. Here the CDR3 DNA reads TGTGCCAGCAGCCAAGACGGGGTCGGGTTTTCACCCCTCCACTTT.

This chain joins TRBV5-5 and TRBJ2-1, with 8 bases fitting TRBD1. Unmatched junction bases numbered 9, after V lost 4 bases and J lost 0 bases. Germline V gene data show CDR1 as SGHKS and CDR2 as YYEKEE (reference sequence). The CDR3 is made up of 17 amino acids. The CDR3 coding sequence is TGTGCCAGCAGCCCAGACCGACAGGGGAGCTCCTACAATGAGCAGTTCTTC. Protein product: CASSPDRQGSSYNEQFF.

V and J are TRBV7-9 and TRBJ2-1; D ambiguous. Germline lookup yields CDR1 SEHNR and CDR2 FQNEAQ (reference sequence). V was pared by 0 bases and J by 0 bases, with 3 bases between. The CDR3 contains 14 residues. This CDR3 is CASSLASSYNEQFF. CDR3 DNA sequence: TGTGCCAGCAGCTTAGCGAGCTCCTACAATGAGCAGTTCTTC.

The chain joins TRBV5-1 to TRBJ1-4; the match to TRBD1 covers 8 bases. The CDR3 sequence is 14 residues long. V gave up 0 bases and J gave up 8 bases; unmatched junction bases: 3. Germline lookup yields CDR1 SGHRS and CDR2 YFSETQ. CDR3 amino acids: CASSLAGGGEKLFF. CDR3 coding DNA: TGCGCCAGCAGCTTGGCAGGGGGCGGCGAAAAACTGTTTTTT.

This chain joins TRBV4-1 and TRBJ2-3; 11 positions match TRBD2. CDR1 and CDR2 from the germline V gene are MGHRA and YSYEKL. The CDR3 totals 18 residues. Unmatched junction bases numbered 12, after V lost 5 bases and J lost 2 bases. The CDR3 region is CASSALAGVGGSTDTQYF. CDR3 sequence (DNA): TGCGCCAGCAGCGCACTAGCGGGAGTGGGTGGTTCCACAGATACGCAGTATTTT.

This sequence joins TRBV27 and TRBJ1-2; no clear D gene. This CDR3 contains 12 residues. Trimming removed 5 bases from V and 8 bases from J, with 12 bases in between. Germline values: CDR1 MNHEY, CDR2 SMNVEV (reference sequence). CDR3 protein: CASSGDMRGYTF. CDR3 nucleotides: TGTGCCAGCAGTGGCGATATGCGGGGCTACACCTTC.